Listed below are T cell receptor beta chains from one sample, sequenced in a study of blood T cell repertoires in COVID-19. The assay was immunoSEQ multiplex PCR, and TCRdb's table has in-frame clones only and misses some. The profile shows approximately 240,000 clones, 70% to 90% of them singletons. The sample consisted of peripheral blood. These receptors came from a woman between 18 and 29 years old who had recovered from COVID-19. CDR3s include the opening cysteine and the closing phenylalanine or tryptophan. D genes are given only for firm matches. Size is omitted from some rows. Given values are once, few, many or a class for expanded clones.

>NA|NA|TRBV27|TRBJ1-2
CASSFGGSNYGYTF
TGTGCCAGCAGTTTCGGGGGATCTAACTATGGCTACACCTTC
>NA|NA|TRBV2|TRBJ1-2
CASTPQGIYGYTF
TGTGCCAGCACTCCACAGGGTATCTATGGCTACACCTTC
>NA|NA|TRBV19|TRBJ2-3
CASNGREGHTDTQYF
TGTGCCAGTAACGGGCGGGAAGGGCACACAGATACGCAGTATTTT
>NA|once|TRBV11-2|TRBJ1-1
CASSSGLIGEAFF
TGTGCCAGCAGCTCAGGTTTAATTGGTGAAGCTTTCTTT
>TRBD2|few|TRBV9|TRBJ2-3
CASSAGLVDADTQYF
TGTGCCAGCAGCGCGGGACTAGTAGACGCAGATACGCAGTATTTT
>TRBD1|NA|TRBV11-2|TRBJ1-2
CASSLGTGVGGYTF
TGTGCCAGCAGCCTAGGGACAGGGGTAGGTGGCTACACCTTC
>TRBD1|NA|TRBV28|TRBJ1-1
CASSLWDRPNTEAFF
TGTGCCAGCAGTTTATGGGACAGGCCGAACACTGAAGCTTTCTTT
>NA|NA|TRBV4-1|TRBJ2-7
CASSQRDGSYEQYF
TGCGCCAGCAGCCAGCGGGACGGATCCTACGAGCAGTACTTC
>NA|NA|TRBV5-1|TRBJ1-5
CASSLGENSNQPQHF
TGCGCCAGCAGCTTGGGAGAGAATAGCAATCAGCCCCAGCATTTT
>TRBD1|NA|TRBV5-1|TRBJ2-2
CASSLTGVAGELFF
TGCGCCAGCAGCCTCACAGGGGTCGCCGGGGAGCTGTTTTTT
>TRBD2|NA|TRBV6-1|TRBJ2-3
CASSELAASGDTQYF
TGTGCCAGCAGTGAACTAGCGGCCAGCGGGGATACGCAGTATTTT
>TRBD1|once|TRBV9|TRBJ2-2
CASSVRQGEYTGELFF
TGTGCCAGCAGCGTAAGACAGGGGGAATACACCGGGGAGCTGTTTTTT
>TRBD2|NA|TRBV5-1|TRBJ2-3
CASSLGGLGGTDTQYF
TGCGCCAGCAGCTTGGGTGGACTAGGAGGCACAGATACGCAGTATTTT
>TRBD2|NA|TRBV9|TRBJ2-3
CASSPLAGRTDTQYF
TGTGCCAGCAGCCCCCTAGCGGGCCGCACAGATACGCAGTATTTT
>TRBD1|few|TRBV4-1|TRBJ1-3
CASSQDRGLGNTIYF
TGCGCCAGCAGCCAGGACAGGGGGCTGGGAAACACCATATATTTT
>NA|once|TRBV15|TRBJ2-4
CATSRDRADIQYF
TGTGCCACCAGCAGAGACAGGGCGGACATTCAGTACTTC
>NA|NA|TRBV7-9|TRBJ1-1
CASTANTEAFF
TGTGCCAGCACAGCGAACACTGAAGCTTTCTTT
>NA|NA|TRBV15|TRBJ2-7
CATSKRQTPYEQYF
TGTGCCACCAGCAAAAGACAGACGCCCTACGAGCAGTACTTC
>NA|NA|TRBV7-2|TRBJ2-5
CASSLEVPGKETQYF
TGTGCCAGCAGCTTGGAGGTACCCGGCAAGGAGACCCAGTACTTC
>NA|NA|TRBV30|TRBJ2-1
CAWSVGGGYNEQFF
TGTGCCTGGAGTGTTGGGGGCGGGTACAATGAGCAGTTCTTC
>TRBD1|NA|TRBV7-3|TRBJ2-1
CASSSGQGLNEQFF
TGTGCCAGCAGCTCTGGACAGGGGTTAAATGAGCAGTTCTTC
>NA|once|TRBV19|TRBJ1-1
CASSITGLNTEAFF
TGTGCCAGTAGTATAACAGGACTGAACACTGAAGCTTTCTTT
>TRBD2|few|TRBV7-3|TRBJ2-7
CASSLSGRAGEQYF
TGTGCCAGCAGCTTAAGCGGGAGGGCGGGTGAGCAGTACTTC
>TRBD1|NA|TRBV6-5|TRBJ1-2
CASSYQGDGYTF
TGTGCCAGCAGTTATCAGGGGGACGGCTACACCTTC
>NA|NA|TRBV29-1|TRBJ1-2
CSVASVNYGYTF
TGCAGCGTTGCTTCAGTTAACTATGGCTACACCTTC
>NA|NA|TRBV11-2|TRBJ1-5
CASSLGSTPDQPQHF
TGTGCCAGCAGCTTAGGGTCGACACCTGATCAGCCCCAGCATTTT
>NA|NA|TRBV27|TRBJ1-6
CASSLYVSSYNSPLHF
TGTGCCAGCAGTCTGTATGTGAGCTCCTATAATTCACCCCTCCACTTT
>NA|NA|TRBV5-6|TRBJ1-2
CASSPQGTNYGYTF
TGTGCCAGCAGCCCTCAGGGTACTAACTATGGCTACACCTTC
>NA|NA|TRBV19|TRBJ1-5
CASSTPQGYQPQHF
TGTGCCAGTAGTACCCCACAGGGTTATCAGCCCCAGCATTTT
>NA|NA|TRBV4-3|TRBJ1-1
CASSQDRQERNTEAFF
TGCGCCAGCAGCCAGGACAGACAGGAACGAAACACTGAAGCTTTCTTT
>NA|NA|TRBV5-8|TRBJ2-7
CASSLTYEQYF
TGTGCCAGCAGCCTAACCTACGAGCAGTACTTC
>NA|NA|TRBV27|TRBJ2-2
CASSFGDFSSGELFF
TGTGCCAGCAGTTTTGGGGACTTCAGTTCCGGGGAGCTGTTTTTT
>NA|NA|TRBV5-8|TRBJ1-4
CASSRTELPTNEKLFF
TGTGCCAGCAGCCGGACAGAACTCCCAACTAATGAAAAACTGTTTTTT
>TRBD1|NA|TRBV6-5|TRBJ1-5
CASRAETGVNQPQHF
TGTGCCAGTAGAGCCGAGACAGGGGTCAATCAGCCCCAGCATTTT
>TRBD2|NA|TRBV4-3|TRBJ2-7
CASSQEMGSGNNFYYEQYF
TGCGCCAGCAGCCAAGAGATGGGTAGCGGGAACAACTTCTACTACGAGCAGTACTTC
>NA|NA|TRBV21-1|TRBJ2-5
CASSKGRLGQGSIETQYF
TGTGCCAGCAGCAAAGGGAGGTTGGGACAGGGTAGTATAGAGACCCAGTACTTC
>NA|NA|TRBV9|TRBJ2-5
CASSVGGEHSETQYF
TGTGCCAGCAGCGTAGGAGGAGAACACTCAGAGACCCAGTACTTC
>NA|once|TRBV6-5|TRBJ2-7
CASQGSSYEQYF
TGTGCCAGTCAGGGGTCATCCTACGAGCAGTACTTC
>TRBD2|NA|TRBV7-2|TRBJ2-1
CASSFTIRVAGSNEQFF
TGTGCCAGCAGCTTTACGATTAGGGTAGCGGGAAGCAATGAGCAGTTCTTC
>NA|NA|TRBV10-3|TRBJ1-5
CAISGRQTNQPQHF
TGTGCCATCAGTGGTAGACAGACCAATCAGCCCCAGCATTTT
>TRBD2|NA|TRBV11-2|TRBJ2-7
CASSLTGTSGLSSYEQYF
TGTGCCAGCAGCCTCACCGGGACTAGCGGATTGAGCTCCTACGAGCAGTACTTC
>NA|NA|TRBV7-9|TRBJ1-2
CASEGLSDGYTF
TGTGCCAGCGAGGGACTTTCCGATGGCTACACCTTC
>NA|NA|TRBV6-5|TRBJ1-5
CASRDGVGNQPQHF
TGTGCCAGCAGGGACGGGGTTGGCAATCAGCCCCAGCATTTT
>TRBD1|NA|TRBV6-1|TRBJ1-5
CASSEPGGNQPQHF
TGTGCCAGCAGTGAACCAGGGGGGAATCAGCCCCAGCATTTT
>NA|NA|TRBV2|TRBJ1-6
CASSHSDSTASPLHF
TGTGCCAGCAGTCATTCCGATTCAACTGCTTCACCCCTCCACTTT
>TRBD2|NA|TRBV19|TRBJ2-7
CASSIGTSVFVYEQYF
TGTGCCAGTAGTATTGGGACTAGCGTCTTCGTCTACGAGCAGTACTTC
>NA|few|TRBV7-9|TRBJ1-2
CASSQDRPYGYTF
TGTGCCAGCAGCCAGGACAGACCCTATGGCTACACCTTC
>TRBD2|NA|TRBV5-1|TRBJ2-7
CASSPRTSGRGYDEQYF
TGCGCCAGCAGCCCAAGGACTAGCGGGAGGGGATATGACGAGCAGTACTTC
>TRBD2|NA|TRBV6-6|TRBJ2-7
CASSLGGGGPSEQYF
TGTGCCAGCAGTCTCGGTGGGGGAGGGCCGAGTGAGCAGTACTTC
>TRBD1|NA|TRBV5-1|TRBJ1-1
CASSLSTGGTIGDTEAFF
TGCGCCAGCAGCTTGAGCACAGGGGGCACGATTGGGGACACTGAAGCTTTCTTT
>NA|few|TRBV7-9|TRBJ2-4
CASSPESVLYF
TGTGCCAGCAGCCCCGAGAGCGTCTTGTACTTC